Sequencing of this TCR beta chain was carried out in a study of CD8+CD57+ T cells in acquired aplastic anemia (dated by TCRdb to 2016 to 2019). In terms of the full investigation: DNA extracted from sorted CD4+ and CD8+ cells had a mean of roughly 3 ug, with a range of roughly 0.2 to 27.4 ug. CD8+CD57+ expansion was defined as frequency above the mean frequency observed in healthy subjects.

Expansion of CD8+CD57+ cells had been shown by flow cytometry in the patients chosen for sequencing. All patients had severe acquired aplastic anemia diagnosed by International Study of Aplastic Anemia and Agranulocytosis and Camitta criteria. Patients had received no therapy at the time of blood sampling. In the study, sorted CD4+ and CD8+ blood T cells from patients with severe aplastic anemia and from healthy subjects underwent deep sequencing of TCR repertoires. Patients were enrolled in the USA under clinicaltrials.gov protocols 00001620, 01623167, 00001397, 00071045, 00081523 and 00961064. Ficoll-Paque density gradient centrifugation was used to isolate peripheral blood mononuclear cells. Before DNA extraction, CD4+ and CD8+ T cells were sorted by FACS or by magnetic beads. Relative to germline, V is 0 bases shorter and J is 14 bases shorter, with 15 bases between their ends. The CDR3 numbers 14 residues from cysteine through phenylalanine. Only the CDR3 region is kept as DNA, spanning 42 bases read in frame from base 1. CDR1 SGHDT and CDR2 YYEEEE are derived from the germline V gene.

Genomic DNA served as template for TCR beta VDJ combination and CDR3 sequence profiling. An Illumina HiSeq 2000 was used for TCR repertoire sequencing. The original pipeline was this. TRBV/TRBJ rearrangement plots, CDR3 size and DJ length profiles, and Simpson's diversity index were used to evaluate the repertoires. The most abundant DNA sequence in the deep sequencing data was taken as the immunodominant clone. CDR3 amino acid sequences were checked for sharing across subjects and were also compared against the VDJdb database and published repertoires. TCRdb reprocessed the public reads (quality trimming at Q25 with fastp, clone calling with MiXCR) and kept in-frame beta chains. Each CDR3 protein gets just one entry, which takes the most common genes and DNA from the rows behind it. None of the V and J calls come from the authors' own analysis; TCRdb made them. This sample is represented by a few hundred thousand distinct CDR3 sequences; 25% to 40% of them were singletons. Clones ranked in the top ten supply 0.82% of the sample.

In its sample, this clonotype was seen a few times. Its specific antigen is unknown. Per-base quality was not reported, and no clone a single base away is much larger than it. Paper-wide results and their limitations: Although 25 to 30 CD8+ CDR3 sequences were shared by patients and controls, these sequences appeared highly expressed in patients and within the immunodominant clones of patients. No significant difference in CD8+ Simpson's diversity was found between patients and healthy controls (P=0.060).

Recombination connected TRBV5-6 to TRBJ1-6; the D gene is unclear. This TCR was sampled from a human donor with aplastic anemia. Sequencing was done on a sample of sorted CD4+, CD8+, or CD8+CD57+ T cells (not recorded which) from PBMCs. The DNA reads as follows: TGTGCCAGCAGCTTGGGCTGGGATTTCGGAACCCTCCACTTT. Its protein product is CASSLGWDFGTLHF.